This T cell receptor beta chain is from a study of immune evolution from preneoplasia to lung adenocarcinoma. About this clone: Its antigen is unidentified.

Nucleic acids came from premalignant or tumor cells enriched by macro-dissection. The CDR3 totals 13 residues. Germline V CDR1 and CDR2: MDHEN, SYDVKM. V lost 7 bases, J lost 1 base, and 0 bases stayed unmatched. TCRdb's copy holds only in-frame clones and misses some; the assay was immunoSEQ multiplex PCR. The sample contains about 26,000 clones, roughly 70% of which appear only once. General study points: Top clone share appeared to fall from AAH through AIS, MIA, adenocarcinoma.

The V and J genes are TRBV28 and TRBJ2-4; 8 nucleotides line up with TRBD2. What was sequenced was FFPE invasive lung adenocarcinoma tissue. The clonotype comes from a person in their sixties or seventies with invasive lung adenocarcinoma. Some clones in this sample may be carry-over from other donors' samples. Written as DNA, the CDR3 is TGTGCCAGCACGGGGGGGGCCAAAAACATTCAGTACTTC. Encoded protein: CASTGGAKNIQYF.